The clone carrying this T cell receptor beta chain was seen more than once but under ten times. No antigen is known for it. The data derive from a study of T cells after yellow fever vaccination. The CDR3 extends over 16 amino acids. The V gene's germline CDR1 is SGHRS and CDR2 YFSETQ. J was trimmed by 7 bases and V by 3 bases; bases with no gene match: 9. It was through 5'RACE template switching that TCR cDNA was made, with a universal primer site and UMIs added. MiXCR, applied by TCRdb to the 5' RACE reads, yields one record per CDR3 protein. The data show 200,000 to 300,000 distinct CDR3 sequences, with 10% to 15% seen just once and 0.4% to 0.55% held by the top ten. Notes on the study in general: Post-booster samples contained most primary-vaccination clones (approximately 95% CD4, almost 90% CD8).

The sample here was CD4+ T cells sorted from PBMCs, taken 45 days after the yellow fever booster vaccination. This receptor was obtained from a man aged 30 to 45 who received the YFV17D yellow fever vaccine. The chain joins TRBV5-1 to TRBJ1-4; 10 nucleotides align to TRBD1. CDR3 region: CASSSLGTGVGEKLFF. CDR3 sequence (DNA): TGCGCCAGCAGCTCGCTAGGGACAGGGGTTGGTGAAAAACTGTTTTTT.